This record concerns one T cell receptor beta chain sequence. This sample was included in a study of blood T cell repertoires in COVID-19. Background on the study: Samples representing acute and convalescent COVID-19 were sourced from the United States, Italy and Spain. In each case, the material was cDNA or gDNA derived from T cells, B-cell-depleted T cells, or PBMCs.

The authors' processing: Amplified reference gene primers provided the basis for estimating nucleated cell counts. The data were produced by immunoSEQ multiplex PCR, yet TCRdb's version contains in-frame clones alone and is incomplete. The DNA was the basis for D and trimming; V, J and clone size are from that table. The table lists 200,000 to 250,000 clones, approximately 81% of them singletons. CDR1 is KGHDR and CDR2 is SFDVKD in the germline V gene. The CDR3 has 14 residues. The ends lost 2 bases at V and 10 bases at J; junction bases unmatched: 7. This clonotype originated in a woman at least 80 years old with active or convalescent COVID-19. The sample comprised peripheral blood. The chain joins TRBV24-1 to TRBJ2-1, with 7 bases matching TRBD1. The CDR3 bases are TGTGCCACCAGTGATTCCGGGACAGTGTACGAGCAGTTCTTC. It is translated as CATSDSGTVYEQFF.